The present T cell receptor beta chain was sequenced within a study of T cells in Graves' hyperthyroidism and ophthalmopathy. General observations from the study: Most expanded thyroid clonotypes above 0.001 also appeared in blood. Ophthalmopathy was model-predicted a median roughly 6.2 months pre-onset.

RNA transcripts were the template for amplifying TCR beta CDR3 regions. With the HTBI primer set, the TCR CDR3 went through a first round of RT-PCR. Using its own MiXCR run on the multiplex PCR reads, TCRdb lists one record per CDR3 protein. The sample includes around 620,000 distinct CDR3 sequences, 14% of them seen just once. Germline values: CDR1 MNHEY, CDR2 SMNVEV (reference sequence). Trimming shortened V by 1 base and J by 1 base, and 14 bases separated the two germline ends. The CDR3 runs to 17 residues. There are many counts of this clonotype. The target antigen is unknown. This receptor was identified in a woman aged 18-29 years with Graves' ophthalmopathy. Sample: blood. This rearrangement joins TRBV27 to TRBJ2-1, with TRBD1 as a possible D gene (6 bases). The CDR3, as DNA: TGTGCCAGCAGTTTATATTCGGACAGCCCTTCCTACAATGAGCAGTTCTTC. This translates into CASSLYSDSPSYNEQFF.